The clone carrying this T cell receptor (beta chain) appeared many times. Its matching antigen is unknown. These data are taken from a study of identical twins. Study-wide findings and caveats: The study drew conclusions from cross-sectional statistical analysis, not from following the same donors.

Germline V lookup: CDR1 MDHEN, CDR2 SYDVKM. The CDR3 loop spans 11 amino acids. The V end was cut by 8 bases, the J end by 0 bases, with 5 bases between. Unique molecular identifiers were present on the cDNA, which also gained a universal primer site by template switching. Each CDR3 protein is one row after TCRdb ran MiXCR on the 5' RACE reads. The table includes 1.5 million or so distinct CDR3 sequences, roughly 35% detected once. The specimen was cord blood. J is TRBJ2-7 and V is TRBV28; TRBD1 is a possible D gene (5 bases). The sequence was collected from a newborn girl in good health. The CDR3 coding sequence is TGTGCCAGCCAGGGCTCCTACGAGCAGTACTTC. Protein: CASQGSYEQYF.